The rows below give T cell receptor beta chains drawn from one sample of a study of blood T cell repertoires in COVID-19. Clones were sequenced by immunoSEQ multiplex PCR, and TCRdb holds only the in-frame ones, with some missing. The sample has some 83,000 clones; under 90% are singletons. Sequenced sample: peripheral blood. These receptors originate from a man at least 80 years old with acute or convalescent COVID-19. The CDR3 runs from the conserved cysteine through the conserved F or W. The D gene is left open where the match is weak. Clone size, where shown, is once, few, many, or a class for clones that have expanded.

V gene	clone size	J gene	D gene	CDR3 DNA	CDR3 protein
TRBV18	.	TRBJ2-3	.	TGTGCCAGCTCACCAAGGACTACCGATACGCAGTATTTT	CASSPRTTDTQYF
TRBV20-1	.	TRBJ1-2	TRBD1	TGCAGTGCCAGTGATGGGGGGACAGGGAACTATGGCTACACCTTC	CSASDGGTGNYGYTF
TRBV28	.	TRBJ1-1	TRBD1	TGTGCCAGCAGTCCGAAGGGACAGGGGGGAGCTGAAGCTTTCTTT	CASSPKGQGGAEAFF
TRBV28	.	TRBJ1-5	.	TGTGCCAGCAGTCCGACAGGAGTGGTTCTAAGCAATCAGCCCCAGCATTTT	CASSPTGVVLSNQPQHF
TRBV18	once	TRBJ2-1	.	TGTGCCAGCTCACCCCGACTCAGCTCCTACAATGAGCAGTTCTTC	CASSPRLSSYNEQFF
TRBV18	.	TRBJ2-1	TRBD2	TGTGCCAGCTCAGAGACTAGCGGCCTAAGTTACAATGAGCAGTTCTTC	CASSETSGLSYNEQFF
TRBV20-1	.	TRBJ2-5	.	TGCAGTGCTAGACCTAAAGAGACCCAGTACTTC	CSARPKETQYF
TRBV7-2	.	TRBJ2-7	TRBD2	TGTGCCAGCAGCTTAGGGACTAGCGGCATACCCTACGAGCAGTACTTC	CASSLGTSGIPYEQYF
TRBV7-6	.	TRBJ2-1	TRBD2	TGTGCCAGCAGCTTATTCTTGGCGGGAGGTAGTGAGCAGTTCTTC	CASSLFLAGGSEQFF
TRBV7-3	few	TRBJ2-2	.	TGTGCCAGCAGACGGACAACCGGGGAGCTGTTTTTT	CASRRTTGELFF
TRBV28	medium-sized	TRBJ1-1	.	TGTGCCAGCAGTTTACCCCAGAACACTGAAGCTTTCTTT	CASSLPQNTEAFF
TRBV5-1	.	TRBJ2-5	.	TGCGCCAGCAGCTCCCGAGGCCAAGAGACCCAGTACTTC	CASSSRGQETQYF
TRBV7-2	.	TRBJ2-7	TRBD2	TGTGCCAGCAGCCCCCCTAGCGGGAGGGGCCACGAGCAGTACTTC	CASSPPSGRGHEQYF
TRBV19	.	TRBJ2-7	TRBD2	TGTGCCAGTCAACAGTCGCCGGGACTAGCGGGTGAGCAGTACTTC	CASQQSPGLAGEQYF
TRBV27	.	TRBJ2-7	TRBD1	TGTGCCAGCAGTCCACGCCGGGACAGCTACGAGCAGTACTTC	CASSPRRDSYEQYF
TRBV28	.	TRBJ1-5	TRBD1	TGTGCCAGCAGTCCAGGACAGGGCTATCAGCCCCAGCATTTT	CASSPGQGYQPQHF
TRBV20-1	.	TRBJ2-5	TRBD2	TGCAGTGCTAGTAGTGTCGGGAGGGCCGCGGGGGAGACCCAGTACTTC	CSASSVGRAAGETQYF
TRBV30	.	TRBJ2-3	TRBD2	TGTGCCTGGACTAGCGGGATCACAGATACGCAGTATTTT	CAWTSGITDTQYF
TRBV2	.	TRBJ1-6	.	TGTGCCAGCAGTGCCACTACAGGGTATAATTCACCCCTCCACTTT	CASSATTGYNSPLHF
TRBV6-2/TRBV6-3	.	TRBJ2-4	.	TGTGCCAGCAGTATGGGGGGGCGAGGCATTCAGTACTTC	CASSMGGRGIQYF
TRBV5-5	.	TRBJ2-7	TRBD2	TGTGCCAGCAGCTTCTGGGAGGGGAAAATAGCGGGAGGAGGAGAGCAGTACTTC	CASSFWEGKIAGGGEQYF
TRBV25-1	.	TRBJ1-1	.	TGTGCCAGCAGTGAATCAGGGTCAGGGGCCCTTGAAGCTTTCTTT	CASSESGSGALEAFF
TRBV7-9	.	TRBJ2-2	.	TGTGCCAGCAGCTTATACAGCACCGGGGAGCTGTTTTTT	CASSLYSTGELFF
TRBV18	.	TRBJ2-7	TRBD1	TGTGCCAGCTCACCATGGGACAGCTCCTACGAGCAGTACTTC	CASSPWDSSYEQYF
TRBV9	.	TRBJ2-7	.	TGTGCCAGCAGCCCTAGAGAGGTTTCCTACGAGCAGTACTTC	CASSPREVSYEQYF
TRBV5-1	once	TRBJ1-2	TRBD1	TGCGCCAGCAGCTCCAGGGGGACAGGGGTGGATGGCTACACCTTC	CASSSRGTGVDGYTF
TRBV5-1	.	TRBJ1-1	.	TGCGCCAGCAGCTCAAGGAGGGTGTCGAACACTGAAGCTTTCTTT	CASSSRRVSNTEAFF
TRBV5-1	.	TRBJ1-1	.	TGCGCCAGCAGCTTGGCCGTGACAGGGAACACTGAAGCTTTCTTT	CASSLAVTGNTEAFF